The 31 T cell receptor beta chains reported below all come from one sample, sequenced in a study of CD8 T cells in ankylosing spondylitis. Study conclusions and caveats: A TCR beta motif of eight highly homologous variants appeared characteristic of ankylosing spondylitis blood.

TCRdb reanalysed the 5' RACE reads using MiXCR and keeps one entry per CDR3 protein. Of a few hundred thousand distinct CDR3 sequences in the sample, around 20% were seen once. These TCRs' antigens remain unknown. The sequenced sample consisted of blood, either unsorted or a sorted T cell fraction (not recorded which). Receptors were obtained from a male donor with ankylosing spondylitis.

V gene TRBV28 combines with J gene TRBJ2-5; D unclear. The germline CDR1 and CDR2 sequences are MDHEN and SYDVKM. The CDR3 runs to 12 residues. The ends were cut back, 3 bases at V and 4 bases at J, with 6 bases in the middle. The CDR3 nucleotides are TGTGCCAGCAGTTTTACAATAGAGACCCAGTACTTC. Translated, it gives CASSFTIETQYF.

The chain couples TRBV6-5 to TRBJ2-5, with TRBD2 identical over 10 bases. J gave up 4 bases and V 0 bases, and 5 bases lay outside the gene matches. In germline, CDR1 is MNHEY, CDR2 SVGAGI. The CDR3 sequence is 16 residues long. The CDR3: CASSYSILAGTETQYF. As DNA, the CDR3 is TGTGCCAGCAGTTACTCGATACTAGCGGGAACAGAGACCCAGTACTTC.

This clonotype was seen a few times. The rearrangement joins TRBV5-6 to TRBJ2-1, with 7 positions matching TRBD1. The CDR3 spans 14 residues. J lost 4 bases, V lost 6 bases, and 7 bases had no gene match. The germline V gene encodes CDR1 SGHDT and CDR2 YYEEEE. CDR3 sequence: CASTLGTAYNEQFF. The CDR3 DNA sequence: TGTGCCAGCACACTCGGGACAGCATACAATGAGCAGTTCTTC.

This clonotype showed up just a few times. The chain employs TRBV28 and TRBJ2-2, with 12 bases matching TRBD2. The germline V gene has CDR1 MDHEN and CDR2 SYDVKM. The trim removed 5 bases at V and 4 bases at J, leaving 5 bases unmatched. The CDR3 runs to 16 residues. The CDR3 sequence is CASSPTLAGGTGELFF. CDR3 nucleotides: TGTGCCAGCAGTCCAACACTAGCGGGAGGCACCGGGGAGCTGTTTTTT.

The chain recombines TRBV12-3 or TRBV12-4 with TRBJ2-6; TRBD1 agrees at 8 bases. The ends lost 3 bases at V and 2 bases at J; junction bases unmatched: 3. The CDR3 contains 16 residues. The CDR3: CASSFRGRTGANVLTF. CDR3 bases: TGTGCCAGCAGTTTCAGGGGGCGTACTGGGGCCAACGTCCTGACTTTC.

The J gene is TRBJ1-4, the V gene TRBV27, with TRBD1 as a possible D gene (5 bases). Germline loops: CDR1 MNHEY, CDR2 SMNVEV (reference sequence). The CDR3 consists of 13 residues. Deletions cut 5 bases from V and 7 bases from J, with 11 bases between. DNA of the CDR3: TGTGCCAGCAGTGGCAGCGGGGGTGAAAAACTGTTTTTT. This encodes CASSGSGGEKLFF.

The chain carries TRBV20-1 and TRBJ2-1, with 7 bases identical to TRBD2. CDR1 is DFQATT and CDR2 is SNEGSKA in the germline V gene (reference sequence). The CDR3 has 13 residues. Trimming removed 5 bases from V and 4 bases from J; junction bases left unmatched: 5. As DNA, the CDR3 is TGCAGTGCTCCCGGAGCGGGGTACAATGAGCAGTTCTTC. Translating it yields CSAPGAGYNEQFF.

The rearrangement links TRBV28 to TRBJ1-2; 12 nucleotides match TRBD1. Germline values: CDR1 MDHEN, CDR2 SYDVKM. CDR3 length: 15 amino acids. Unmatched junction bases numbered 5, after V lost 2 bases and J lost 7 bases. The CDR3 nucleotides are TGTGCCAGCAGTTTAGGGACAGGGGGCATGCGTGGCTACACCTTC. Translated, it gives CASSLGTGGMRGYTF.

CDR3 sequence: CASSPQGGTQYF. The CDR3 bases are TGTGCCAGCAGTCCACAGGGGGGTACGCAGTATTTT. V and J are TRBV12-3 or TRBV12-4 and TRBJ2-3; TRBD1 agrees at 8 bases. This CDR3 contains 12 residues. J was trimmed by 8 bases and V by 5 bases; bases with no gene match: 3.

This clonotype was observed a handful of times. This sequence joins TRBV7-6 and TRBJ1-5; D remains unclear. The V gene lost 5 bases and the J gene lost 7 bases, with 15 bases spanning the gap. CDR1 SGHVS and CDR2 FNYEAQ come from the germline V gene. The CDR3 is 14 residues long. CDR3 residues: CASSLSNTGQPQHF. The CDR3 DNA is TGTGCCAGCAGCCTCTCCAACACCGGGCAGCCCCAGCATTTT.

This clonotype has a handful of counts. V gene TRBV15 combines with J gene TRBJ2-7; 7 bases agree with TRBD2. The junction had 2 bases not matched to a gene; V was cut back by 0 bases and J by 0 bases. The germline CDR1 and CDR2 sequences are LNHNV and YYDKDF (reference sequence). This CDR3 region has 15 residues. CDR3 coding DNA: TGTGCCACCAGCAGAGACGGACTAGTCTCCTACGAGCAGTACTTC. This codes for CATSRDGLVSYEQYF.

Only a few counts were recorded for this clonotype. The chain is built from TRBV5-1 and TRBJ1-2, with D tentatively TRBD1 (5 bases). V gave up 0 bases and J gave up 6 bases, with 12 bases separating them. This CDR3 contains 14 residues. Germline CDR1 is SGHRS and CDR2 is YFSETQ. In nucleotides, the CDR3 is TGCGCCAGCAGCTTGGCCTCATGGGGGGATGGCTACACCTTC. Protein: CASSLASWGDGYTF.

The CDR3 loop is CASSQDRGTLPVNEQFF. In DNA, the CDR3 is TGTGCCAGCAGCCAAGATCGGGGGACACTCCCTGTGAATGAGCAGTTCTTC. The chain recombines TRBV3-1 with TRBJ2-1; D tentatively fits TRBD1 or TRBD2 (6 bases each). Germline V CDR1 and CDR2: LGHDT, YNNKEL (reference sequence). The CDR3 is made up of 17 amino acids. The V end lost 0 bases, the J end lost 7 bases, and 19 bases lay between the germline ends.

This clonotype appeared a few times. The rearrangement links TRBV18 to TRBJ2-1; 12 bases are shared with TRBD2. This CDR3 is built from 14 residues. V gave up 3 bases and J gave up 6 bases; unmatched junction bases: 0. In germline, CDR1 is KGHSH, CDR2 LQKENI. The CDR3 nucleotides read TGTGCCAGCTCACCGGGACTAGCGGGCAATGAGCAGTTCTTC. Protein: CASSPGLAGNEQFF.

This sequence joins TRBV7-2 and TRBJ2-5, with 7 bases that match TRBD1. There are 15 residues in the CDR3. With 2 bases clipped from V and 5 bases from J, the junction kept 8 bases outside the gene matches. Germline values: CDR1 SGHTA, CDR2 FQGNSA. The CDR3 here is CASSLRGPLGETQYF. The CDR3 nucleotides are TGTGCCAGCAGCTTAAGGGGGCCGCTGGGGGAGACCCAGTACTTC. The whole variable domain, filled in from reference TRBV7-2 and TRBJ2-5, reads GAGVSQSPSNKVTEKGKDVELRCDPISGHTALYWYRQSLGQGLEFLIYFQGNSAPDKSGLPSDRFSAERTGGSVSTLTIQRTQQEDSAVYLCASSLRGPLGETQYFGPGTRLLVL.

This clonotype appeared a few times. The chain recombines TRBV20-1 with TRBJ1-1; no definite D call. The V gene lost 6 bases and the J gene lost 3 bases, with 5 bases spanning the gap. CDR1 and CDR2 (germline): DFQATT, SNEGSKA (reference sequence). This CDR3 has 10 residues. CDR3 sequence reads: CSAIYTEAFF. DNA for the CDR3: TGCAGTGCCATATACACTGAAGCTTTCTTT.

In this sample, this clonotype turned up a few times. The V and J genes are TRBV5-1 and TRBJ2-1; 14 bases agree with TRBD2. The germline V gene has CDR1 SGHRS and CDR2 YFSETQ. CDR3 length equals 14 residues. V lost 7 bases and J lost 9; bases outside the gene matches: 6. The CDR3 here is CASLGGLAGGEQFF. CDR3 bases: TGCGCCAGCCTAGGAGGACTAGCGGGAGGTGAGCAGTTCTTC.

The V gene is TRBV2, the J gene TRBJ2-7, with D perhaps assigned TRBD1 or TRBD2 (5 bases each). The CDR3 loop spans 17 amino acids. Per the germline V gene, CDR1 is SNHLY and CDR2 is FYNNEI. The V and J ends lost 1 base and 0 bases respectively, with 16 bases between them. DNA for the CDR3: TGTGCCAGCAGTGAAGGGGGTTTCAGGGACGACTCCTACGAGCAGTACTTC. This gives the protein CASSEGGFRDDSYEQYF.

This clonotype turned up a few times. The chain has TRBV20-1 and TRBJ2-3, with D uncertain. This CDR3 region has 14 residues. The V end was cut by 0 bases, the J end by 0 bases, with 7 bases between. Germline V gene lookup returns CDR1 DFQATT and CDR2 SNEGSKA (reference sequence). CDR3 DNA sequence: TGCAGTGCTAGAGAAGCGACAAGCACAGATACGCAGTATTTT. Translated: CSAREATSTDTQYF.

V is TRBV11-2 and J is TRBJ2-7; D uncertain. Deletions cut 0 bases from V and 2 bases from J, with 11 bases between. Per the germline V gene, CDR1 is SGHAT and CDR2 is FQNNGV. The CDR3 has 15 residues. CDR3 DNA: TGTGCCAGCAGCTTAGAGCCTGGGATAGCCTACGAGCAGTACTTC. Its protein is CASSLEPGIAYEQYF.

The genes are TRBV6-5 and TRBJ1-4, with D hard to call. CDR1 MNHEY and CDR2 SVGAGI come from the germline V gene. The CDR3 covers 14 residues. V dropped 2 bases and J dropped 8 bases, with 12 bases sitting between them. CDR3 in DNA: TGTGCCAGCAGTTACGACACCGTCCCCGAAAAACTGTTTTTT. Amino acids: CASSYDTVPEKLFF.

V and J are TRBV5-1 and TRBJ2-3; D might be TRBD2 (5 bases). V was cut by 1 base and J by 0 bases, with 9 bases left in between. The CDR3 covers 15 residues. CDR1 SGHRS and CDR2 YFSETQ come from the germline V gene. Here the CDR3 reads CASSLYGGSTDTQYF. Here the CDR3 DNA reads TGCGCCAGCAGCTTGTACGGCGGGAGCACAGATACGCAGTATTTT.

This clonotype has only one observation. J is TRBJ1-1 and V is TRBV5-5; D ambiguous. The V end lost 4 bases, the J end lost 1 base, and 11 bases lay between the germline ends. The CDR3 spans 14 residues. Looked up from germline, CDR1 is SGHKS and CDR2 is YYEKEE (reference sequence). The CDR3 sequence: CASSGISGNTEAFF. The CDR3 coding sequence is TGTGCCAGCAGCGGCATCTCAGGGAACACTGAAGCTTTCTTT.

This clonotype was counted a few times. This chain links TRBV9 with TRBJ1-6; 7 bases match TRBD1. The CDR3 totals 15 residues. CDR1 SGDLS and CDR2 YYNGEE come from the germline V gene. The junction had 11 bases not matched to a gene; V was cut back by 4 bases and J by 10 bases. Written as DNA, the CDR3 is TGTGCCAGCAGCAAAAACAGGGGAAGTGGGTCACCCCTCCACTTT. It encodes CASSKNRGSGSPLHF.

This chain links TRBV6-6 with TRBJ2-1; no clear D gene. The CDR3 is 11 residues long. V lost 5 bases and J 5 bases, leaving 4 bases between the germline ends. Germline assignment: CDR1 MNHNY and CDR2 SVGAGI (reference sequence). CDR3 coding DNA: TGTGCCAGCAGTCATGACAATGAGCAGTTCTTC. It codes for CASSHDNEQFF.

This clonotype was detected only a few times. This chain links TRBV9 with TRBJ1-4, with TRBD1 as a possible D gene (5 bases). The V and J ends lost 4 bases and 0 bases respectively, with 13 bases between them. This CDR3 is 16 amino acids long. From germline, CDR1 is SGDLS and CDR2 YYNGEE. CDR3 DNA sequence: TGTGCCAGCAGCTTCGGACATTTCCCAACTAATGAAAAACTGTTTTTT. Translating it yields CASSFGHFPTNEKLFF.

This clonotype has more than one count but fewer than ten. J is TRBJ2-5 and V is TRBV20-1, with D unclear. This CDR3 has 13 amino acids. Germline CDR1 and CDR2: DFQATT and SNEGSKA (reference sequence). The germline V and J ends were trimmed by 2 bases and 0 bases, with 7 bases remaining between them. The CDR3: CSARWLDQETQYF. CDR3 in DNA: TGCAGTGCTAGATGGTTGGACCAAGAGACCCAGTACTTC.

This clonotype occurred a few times. The chain uses TRBV9 and TRBJ1-2, with TRBD1 matching 9 bases. The CDR3 is 22 amino acids. Germline assignment: CDR1 SGDLS and CDR2 YYNGEE. With V trimmed by 3 bases and J by 0 bases, 24 bases remained unmatched. The CDR3 loop is CASSDATLGTGKGAMANYGYTF. In DNA, the CDR3 is TGTGCCAGCAGCGACGCAACCTTAGGGACAGGGAAAGGAGCTATGGCTAACTATGGCTACACCTTC. The whole variable domain, remainder taken from reference TRBV9 and TRBJ1-2, is DSGVTQTPKHLITATGQRVTLRCSPRSGDLSVYWYQQSLDQGLQFLIQYYNGEERAKGNILERFSAQQFPDLHSELNLSSLELGDSALYFCASSDATLGTGKGAMANYGYTFGSGTRLTVV.

V gene TRBV29-1 combines with J gene TRBJ2-1; D uncertain. The germline V and J ends were trimmed by 7 bases and 0 bases, with 13 bases remaining between them. Germline V gene lookup returns CDR1 SQVTM and CDR2 ANQGSEA. The length of the CDR3 is 14 residues. The CDR3 spells CSGQQESSYNEQFF. The CDR3 nucleotides read TGCAGCGGCCAACAAGAAAGCTCCTACAATGAGCAGTTCTTC.

V usage is TRBV24-1 and J usage is TRBJ2-5; D unresolved. The CDR3 is 14 amino acids. The V gene's germline CDR1 is KGHDR and CDR2 SFDVKD. The V end lost 5 bases, the J end lost 0 bases, and 9 bases lay between the germline ends. The CDR3 sequence is CATSGPAYQETQYF. The CDR3 coding sequence is TGTGCCACCAGTGGCCCGGCGTACCAAGAGACCCAGTACTTC.

The CDR3 DNA sequence: TGTGCCAGCGGACAGGGAAACTATGGCTACACCTTC. This gives the protein CASGQGNYGYTF. V is TRBV7-9 and J is TRBJ1-2, with 8 bases identical to TRBD1. The CDR3 consists of 12 residues. V was clipped by 8 bases and J by 2 bases; unmatched bases: 1. Germline V gene sequence: CDR1 SEHNR, CDR2 FQNEAQ (reference sequence).